This paragraph covers one T cell receptor beta chain sequence. These data originate in a study of blood T cell repertoires in COVID-19. Study information: Sample material is recorded as cDNA or gDNA derived from T cells, B-cell-depleted T cells, or PBMCs.

Losses at the gene ends were 4 bases for V and 5 bases for J; bases not matched to a gene: 10. CDR1 MNHEY and CDR2 SMNVEV come from the germline V gene (reference sequence). The CDR3 is made up of 16 amino acids. The assay was immunoSEQ multiplex PCR, and TCRdb's table has in-frame clones only and misses some. In the table there are 30,000 to 40,000 clones, around 82% of which are singletons. This sequence was found in a man aged 50-60 years with acute or convalescent COVID-19. This rearrangement joins TRBV27 to TRBJ2-2; 7 positions agree with TRBD2. Sample: peripheral blood. This CDR3 is CASSYPGGSGTGELFF. CDR3 nucleotide sequence: TGTGCCAGCAGTTACCCGGGCGGGAGTGGTACCGGGGAGCTGTTTTTT.